This T cell receptor beta chain comes out of a study of CD8 T cells in Susac syndrome. A quantity of about 0.5 to 1 ug RNA underwent reverse transcription using random hexamers. TCRdb re-derived calls from the immunoSEQ multiplex PCR reads in MiXCR, one entry per CDR3 protein. This sample has almost 450,000 distinct CDR3 sequences, with roughly 85% found just once. The CDR3 length is 17 residues. V gave up 1 base and J gave up 1 base, with 16 bases separating them. The germline CDR1 and CDR2 sequences are MNHEY and SMNVEV (reference sequence). This chain connects TRBV27 to TRBJ1-1, with D unclear. This TCR was sampled from a human donor with multiple sclerosis. Sequencing was done on a sample of CD8+ T cells from PBMCs. This chain's CDR3 is CASSLFGDPPGNTEAFF. CDR3 DNA sequence: TGTGCCAGCAGTTTATTCGGCGACCCACCGGGGAACACTGAAGCTTTCTTT.